This T cell receptor (beta chain) was obtained from a study of CXCR3-negative and CXCR3-positive naive CD8 T cells. Study-wide background: Roughly 1.5 +/- 0.3 million TRB reads came from each library, giving 110 million to 150 million in total.

Germline V gene lookup returns CDR1 DFQATT and CDR2 SNEGSKA (reference sequence). CDR3 length: 16 residues. Preparation of TRB cDNA libraries relied on 5' RACE carrying UMI labels. From its re-call of the 5' RACE reads, TCRdb lists each CDR3 protein once, without DNA. This sample contains roughly 48,000 distinct CDR3 sequences. Study observations and caveats: Diversity was high in both naive subsets and much lower in memory cells. CXCR3 expression partially decreased after cryopreservation; most assays used fresh PBMCs. Within a donor, both naive subsets shared TRBV-TRBJ usage, unlike memory cells.

Turning to this clonotype: The target antigen is unknown.

The rearrangement joins TRBV20-1 to TRBJ2-6; TCRdb proposes TRBD1, but this gene call is untestable without DNA. The clonotype was recovered from a human donor in good health. Some clones in this sample may be carry-over from other donors' samples. Sequencing used memory CD8+ T cells from blood. CDR3 loop: CSAIQGGASGANVLTF.